These T cell receptor beta chains were read from a single sample in a study of blood T cell repertoires in COVID-19. Generated by immunoSEQ multiplex PCR, the TCRdb table keeps only in-frame clones and is missing some. This table has some 170,000 clones, about 88% appearing once. Sequences were obtained from PBMCs or T cells enriched from blood (not recorded which). Every receptor here comes from a human donor with acute COVID-19. The donor label of this sample is uncertain. CDR3s include the opening cysteine and the closing phenylalanine or tryptophan. A D gene is named only where the DNA matches it firmly. Clone size is given for some rows only: seen once, a few or many times, or a class if the clone is expanded.

clone_size cdr3_length d_call j_call v_call cdr3_aa cdr3_nt
. 14 TRBD1 TRBJ2-5 TRBV9 CASSRDRGHETQYF TGTGCCAGCAGCAGGGACAGGGGGCATGAGACCCAGTACTTC
. 13 . TRBJ1-3 TRBV24-1 CATRESAGNTIYF TGTGCCACCCGGGAGTCGGCGGGAAACACCATATATTTT
once 15 TRBD2 TRBJ2-3 TRBV24-1 CATSEGLAGTDTQYF TGTGCCACCAGTGAGGGACTAGCGGGCACAGATACGCAGTATTTT
. 14 . TRBJ2-7 TRBV9 CASSVAPGAYEQYF TGTGCCAGCAGCGTAGCACCAGGGGCCTACGAGCAGTACTTC
. 18 TRBD2 TRBJ2-2 TRBV11-3 CASSLEPSSGENTGELFF TGTGCCAGCAGCTTAGAGCCCTCTAGCGGGGAGAACACCGGGGAGCTGTTTTTT
. 13 TRBD1 TRBJ1-1 TRBV30 CAWRTGQGLEAFF TGTGCCTGGAGGACAGGGCAGGGACTTGAAGCTTTCTTT
. 15 . TRBJ2-7 TRBV5-6 CASSLHDRLPYEQYF TGTGCCAGCAGCTTGCACGACAGGCTTCCTTACGAGCAGTACTTC
. 15 . TRBJ1-5 TRBV19 CASSPGSGGNQPQHF TGTGCCAGTAGCCCGGGGAGCGGGGGCAATCAGCCCCAGCATTTT
. 16 . TRBJ2-7 TRBV11-2 CASSLGFQPDWEEQYF TGTGCCAGCAGCTTAGGTTTCCAGCCCGACTGGGAGGAGCAGTACTTC
. 13 TRBD2 TRBJ2-3 TRBV6-5 CASRASGYDTQYF TGTGCCAGCAGGGCTAGCGGGTATGATACGCAGTATTTT
. 14 TRBD2 TRBJ2-7 TRBV7-2 CASSLTSGSYEQYF TGTGCCAGCAGCTTGACTAGCGGATCCTACGAGCAGTACTTC
. 16 . TRBJ2-4 TRBV18 CASSPHDRRAKNIQYF TGTGCCAGCTCACCACATGACAGACGAGCCAAAAACATTCAGTACTTC
. 17 TRBD1 TRBJ2-6 TRBV7-9 CASSLYQGAPGANVLTF TGTGCCAGCAGCTTATATCAGGGGGCGCCTGGGGCCAACGTCCTGACTTTC
few 13 . TRBJ1-2 TRBV5-1 CASSSTVNYGYTF TGCGCCAGCAGCTCCACAGTGAACTATGGCTACACCTTC
. 15 . TRBJ2-2 TRBV3-1/TRBV3-2 CASSSIGAGTGELFF TGTGCCAGCAGCTCGATTGGGGCAGGGACCGGGGAGCTGTTTTTT
. 15 . TRBJ2-7 TRBV4-3 CASSQDRRGPYEQYF TGCGCCAGCAGCCAAGATAGGAGGGGGCCCTACGAGCAGTACTTC
. 18 TRBD2 TRBJ2-3 TRBV4-3 CASSRGLAVGGRTDTQYF TGCGCCAGCAGCCGGGGACTAGCGGTAGGGGGGCGCACAGATACGCAGTATTTT
once 15 . TRBJ1-2 TRBV30 CAWSPPGLTVYGYTF TGTGCCTGGAGTCCCCCGGGACTGACCGTCTATGGCTACACCTTC
. 13 . TRBJ1-3 TRBV30 CAWRPGGGNTIYF TGTGCCTGGAGGCCAGGTGGTGGAAACACCATATATTTT
. 13 TRBD1 TRBJ1-2 TRBV7-3 CASSRGQGDGYTF TGTGCCAGCAGCCGCGGACAGGGGGATGGCTACACCTTC
. 15 . TRBJ1-6 TRBV5-5 CASSLQGQSDSPLHF TGTGCCAGCAGCTTGCAGGGACAATCGGATTCACCCCTCCACTTT
. 14 . TRBJ1-4 TRBV6-5 CATSPTATNEKLFF TGTGCCACCTCCCCTACAGCAACTAATGAAAAACTGTTTTTT
. 16 . TRBJ1-1 TRBV6-5 CASSSRGGAPFPEAFF TGTGCCAGCAGTTCCCGTGGAGGGGCCCCCTTCCCTGAAGCTTTCTTT
. 16 . TRBJ1-2 TRBV28 CASSLIDLGQNYGYTF TGTGCCAGCAGTTTAATTGACCTGGGGCAGAACTATGGCTACACCTTC
. 18 TRBD1 TRBJ1-3 TRBV19 CASRKGTGGTHSGNTIYF TGTGCCAGTAGGAAGGGGACAGGTGGGACCCACTCTGGAAACACCATATATTTT
. 13 . TRBJ1-1 TRBV6-5 CASSRHRATEAFF TGTGCCAGCAGTAGACACAGGGCAACTGAAGCTTTCTTT
once 17 . TRBJ2-3 TRBV9 CASSVAARSAGTDTQYF TGTGCCAGCAGCGTAGCCGCCCGATCAGCGGGCACAGATACGCAGTATTTT
. 14 TRBD1 TRBJ1-2 TRBV4-1 CASSPQGRGYGYTF TGCGCCAGCAGCCCCCAGGGCAGGGGGTATGGCTACACCTTC
. 16 TRBD1 TRBJ1-1 TRBV7-3 CASSLSSQGARTEAFF TGTGCCAGCAGCTTAAGTTCTCAGGGGGCAAGGACTGAAGCTTTCTTT
. 15 . TRBJ1-1 TRBV27 CASSPTTGMNTEAFF TGTGCCAGCAGTCCCACAACAGGGATGAACACTGAAGCTTTCTTT
. 14 . TRBJ2-2 TRBV9 CASSPGRRSGELFF TGTGCCAGCAGCCCCGGAAGGAGGTCCGGGGAGCTGTTTTTT
. 15 . TRBJ2-2 TRBV10-3 CAISESQGMAGELFF TGTGCCATCAGTGAGTCACAGGGTATGGCCGGGGAGCTGTTTTTT
. 13 TRBD1 TRBJ1-1 TRBV25-1 CASSGGQYTEAFF TGTGCCAGCAGTGGGGGACAGTACACTGAAGCTTTCTTT
. 15 TRBD2 TRBJ2-1 TRBV9 CASSITGTRYNEQFF TGTGCCAGCAGCATCACCGGGACTAGGTACAATGAGCAGTTCTTC
. 13 . TRBJ1-1 TRBV12-3/TRBV12-4 CASSLKPNTEAFF TGTGCCAGCAGTTTAAAGCCGAACACTGAAGCTTTCTTT
. 16 TRBD2 TRBJ2-3 TRBV14 CASSQGAWGLARTQYF TGTGCCAGCAGCCAAGGCGCCTGGGGACTAGCCCGTACGCAGTATTTT
. 14 . TRBJ1-3 TRBV18 CASSPTGTGNTIYF TGTGCCAGCTCACCCACAGGGACTGGAAACACCATATATTTT
. 16 TRBD1 TRBJ1-1 TRBV28 CASRRAGGFMNTEAFF TGTGCCAGCAGACGGGCAGGGGGCTTCATGAACACTGAAGCTTTCTTT
. 13 . TRBJ2-1 TRBV15 CATSRGSYNEQFF TGTGCCACCAGCAGGGGCAGCTACAATGAGCAGTTCTTC
. 16 . TRBJ2-2 TRBV2 CASGARVTANTGELFF TGTGCCAGTGGGGCTCGAGTGACCGCGAACACCGGGGAGCTGTTTTTT
. 18 . TRBJ2-7 TRBV19 CASSINLGTGAGVGEQYF TGTGCCAGTAGTATAAACCTCGGGACAGGCGCGGGAGTAGGAGAGCAGTACTTC
. 13 TRBD2 TRBJ2-7 TRBV7-6 CASSLASGDEQYF TGTGCCAGCAGCTTAGCAAGCGGGGACGAGCAGTACTTC
. 14 TRBD2 TRBJ2-7 TRBV9 CASSVGTSGGILHF TGTGCCAGCAGCGTAGGAACTAGCGGGGGGATCTTGCACTTC
. 15 . TRBJ2-5 TRBV4-2 CASSLSGYNAETQYF TGTGCCAGCAGCCTATCAGGGTACAACGCGGAGACCCAGTACTTC